These T cell receptor beta chains were read from a single sample in a study of cytomegalovirus exposure and HLA in healthy donors. Clones were read by immunoSEQ multiplex PCR, and TCRdb kept only the in-frame ones, dropping some. The sample lists over 150,000 clones; around 88% were seen once. Input material: PBMCs. These receptors came from a woman aged 18-29 years in good health and CMV-seronegative. CDR3s leave out the opening cysteine and the closing phenylalanine or tryptophan. Clone size is given for some rows only: seen once, a few or many times, or a class if the clone is expanded.

j_call,cdr3_length,clone_size,v_call,cdr3_aa
TRBJ1-2,12,NA,TRBV4-1,ASSRGQGLYGYT
TRBJ2-7,14,NA,TRBV27,ASSLRGLVDSYEQY
TRBJ2-1,12,NA,TRBV2,ASSSGVNYNEQF
TRBJ1-2,13,NA,TRBV4-1,ASSQGVTGSYGYT
TRBJ1-5,14,NA,TRBV6-1,ASSERRGYSNQPQH
TRBJ1-3,15,NA,TRBV4-3,ASSPDRGESSGNTIY
TRBJ2-1,12,few,TRBV29-1,SVVIGRANNEQF
TRBJ2-7,10,few,TRBV28,ASSPRRYEQY
TRBJ1-5,12,NA,TRBV5-6,ASSLQGGIQPQH
TRBJ1-1,12,NA,TRBV13,ASSLSVRGTEAF
TRBJ2-2,11,NA,TRBV9,ASSVGEYGELF
TRBJ1-1,13,once,TRBV4-3,ASSQYQTGGTEAF
TRBJ2-7,13,NA,TRBV9,ASSAHRDSTYEQY
TRBJ2-7,18,NA,TRBV1,TSSQIRVWEGVVETYEQY
TRBJ2-5,13,few,TRBV18,ASSPQTSAQETQY
TRBJ1-6,14,NA,TRBV5-1,ASSLVVSGINSPLH
TRBJ2-7,14,NA,TRBV27,ASSSSGQGVLGEQY
TRBJ1-5,13,NA,TRBV7-8,ASSLVDREGQPQH
TRBJ1-3,13,NA,TRBV4-1,ASSQGPGSGNTIY
TRBJ2-2,12,NA,TRBV6-5,ASSGTDNTGELF
TRBJ1-2,14,NA,TRBV5-5,ASSLGTAGQRKGYT
TRBJ1-2,13,NA,TRBV2,ASSHSQGIVYGYT
TRBJ1-2,13,NA,TRBV9,ASSGMTGVNYGYT
TRBJ2-3,12,once,TRBV5-1,ASRGGVNTDTQY
TRBJ2-1,13,NA,TRBV10-3,AISAVSGKYNEQF
TRBJ1-1,12,NA,TRBV5-4,ASSLSTGRPEAF
TRBJ1-1,12,NA,TRBV10-2,ASSEASLNTEAF
TRBJ2-3,14,NA,TRBV2,ASSAVGQLGTDTQY
TRBJ2-7,12,NA,TRBV28,ASAGQSSSYEQY
TRBJ1-2,13,NA,TRBV4-1,ASSQDGDSGYGYT
TRBJ1-1,14,NA,TRBV14,ASSQVRRASNTEAF
TRBJ1-2,12,NA,TRBV29-1,SVNPGQGTYGYT
TRBJ2-3,11,NA,TRBV10-3,AISEGTKDTQY
TRBJ1-2,13,few,TRBV12-5,ASGLAGANNYGYT
TRBJ1-1,15,NA,TRBV4-3,ASSQDLIRQVNTEAF
TRBJ2-1,13,NA,TRBV5-1,ASTSEGAIVNEQF
TRBJ2-1,15,NA,TRBV7-2,ASSLTIAGGPKNEQF
TRBJ2-5,14,NA,TRBV7-6,ASTSLAGGLKETQY
TRBJ1-2,14,NA,TRBV7-8,ASSLAEIRGALGYT
TRBJ2-1,11,NA,TRBV7-9,AISGTENNEQF
TRBJ2-7,14,NA,TRBV27,ASSIDFGTATYEQY
TRBJ1-1,11,NA,TRBV29-1,SVSPLVNTEAF
TRBJ1-2,11,few,TRBV6-5,ASSWLPRDGYT
TRBJ1-4,12,NA,TRBV5-6,ASSLVAGNEKLF
TRBJ1-1,12,NA,TRBV14,ASSLRLRATEAF
TRBJ2-1,12,NA,TRBV7-9,ASIPRREDGEQF
TRBJ1-1,12,NA,TRBV4-3,ASSQEPRVTEAF
TRBJ1-2,12,few,TRBV7-2,ASSLDEGAYGYT
TRBJ2-7,14,NA,TRBV4-1,ASSPQGLAGDNEQY